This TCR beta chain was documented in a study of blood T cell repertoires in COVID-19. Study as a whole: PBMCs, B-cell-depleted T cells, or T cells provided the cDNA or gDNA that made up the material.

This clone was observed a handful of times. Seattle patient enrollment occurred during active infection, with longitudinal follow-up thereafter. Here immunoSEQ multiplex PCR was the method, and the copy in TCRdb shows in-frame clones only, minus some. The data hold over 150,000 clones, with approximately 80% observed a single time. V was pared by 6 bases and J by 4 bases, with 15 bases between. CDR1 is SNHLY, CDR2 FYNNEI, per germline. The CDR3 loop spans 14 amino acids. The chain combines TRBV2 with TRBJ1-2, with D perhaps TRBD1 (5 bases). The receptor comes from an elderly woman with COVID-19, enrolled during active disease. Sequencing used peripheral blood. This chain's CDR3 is CASSPQGQAYGYTF. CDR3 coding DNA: TGTGCCAGCAGCCCCCAGGGTCAGGCCTATGGCTACACCTTC.